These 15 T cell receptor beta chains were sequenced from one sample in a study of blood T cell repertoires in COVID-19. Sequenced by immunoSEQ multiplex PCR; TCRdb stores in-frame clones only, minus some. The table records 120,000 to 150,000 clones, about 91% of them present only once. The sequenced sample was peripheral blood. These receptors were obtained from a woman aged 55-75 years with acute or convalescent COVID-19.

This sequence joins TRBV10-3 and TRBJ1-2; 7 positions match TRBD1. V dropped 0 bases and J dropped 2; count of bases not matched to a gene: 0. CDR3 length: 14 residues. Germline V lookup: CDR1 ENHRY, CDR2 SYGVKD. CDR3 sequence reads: CAISESGQNYGYTF. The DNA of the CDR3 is TGTGCCATCAGTGAGTCGGGACAGAACTATGGCTACACCTTC.

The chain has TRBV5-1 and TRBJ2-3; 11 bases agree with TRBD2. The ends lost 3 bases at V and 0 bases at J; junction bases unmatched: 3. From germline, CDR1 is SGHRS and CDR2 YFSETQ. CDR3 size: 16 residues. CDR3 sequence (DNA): TGCGCCAGCAGCTCCCTAGCGGGGGGAAGCACAGATACGCAGTATTTT. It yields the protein CASSSLAGGSTDTQYF.

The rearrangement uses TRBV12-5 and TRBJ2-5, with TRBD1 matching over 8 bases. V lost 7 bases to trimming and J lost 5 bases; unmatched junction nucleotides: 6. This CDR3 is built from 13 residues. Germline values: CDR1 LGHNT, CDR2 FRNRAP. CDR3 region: CASAPTGEETQYF. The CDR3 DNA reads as TGTGCTAGTGCTCCGACAGGGGAGGAGACCCAGTACTTC.

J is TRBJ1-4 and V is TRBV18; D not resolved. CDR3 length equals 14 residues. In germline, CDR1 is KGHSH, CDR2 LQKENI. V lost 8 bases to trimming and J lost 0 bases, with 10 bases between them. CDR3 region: CASTESATNEKLFF. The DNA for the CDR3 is TGTGCCAGCACTGAAAGTGCAACTAATGAAAAACTGTTTTTT.

The CDR3 sequence: CASSVGDSTDYGYTF. CDR3 nucleotides: TGTGCCAGCAGCGTAGGGGACTCCACAGACTATGGCTACACCTTC. This chain connects TRBV6-2 or TRBV6-3 to TRBJ1-2; D may be TRBD1 (5 bases). The CDR3 is 15 amino acids. Germline V gene lookup returns CDR1 MNHEY and CDR2 SVGEGT. With 6 bases removed from V and 3 bases from J, the gap between germline ends came to 17 bases.

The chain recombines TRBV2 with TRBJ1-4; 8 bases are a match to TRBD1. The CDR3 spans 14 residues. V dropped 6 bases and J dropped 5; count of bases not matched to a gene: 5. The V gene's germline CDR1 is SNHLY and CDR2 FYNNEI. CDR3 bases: TGTGCCAGCAGACCCGGGACAGGCAATGAAAAACTGTTTTTT. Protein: CASRPGTGNEKLFF.

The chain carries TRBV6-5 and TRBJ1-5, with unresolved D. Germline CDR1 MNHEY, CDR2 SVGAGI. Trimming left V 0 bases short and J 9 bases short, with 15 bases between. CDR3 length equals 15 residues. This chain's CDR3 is CASSYSIENKVPQHF. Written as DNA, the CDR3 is TGTGCCAGCAGTTACTCGATAGAGAATAAAGTGCCCCAGCATTTT.

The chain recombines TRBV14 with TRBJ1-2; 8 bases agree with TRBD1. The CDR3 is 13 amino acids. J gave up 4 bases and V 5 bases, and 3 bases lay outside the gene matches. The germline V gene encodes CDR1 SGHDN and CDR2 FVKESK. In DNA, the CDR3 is TGTGCCAGCAGCACCGGGACAGGCTATGGCTACACCTTC. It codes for CASSTGTGYGYTF.

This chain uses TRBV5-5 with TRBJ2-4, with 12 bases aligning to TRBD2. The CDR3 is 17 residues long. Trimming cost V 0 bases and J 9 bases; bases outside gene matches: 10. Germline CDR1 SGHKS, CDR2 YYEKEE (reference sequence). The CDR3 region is CASSLAASGGATSIQYF. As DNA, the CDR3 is TGTGCCAGCAGCTTGGCAGCTAGCGGGGGGGCCACGAGCATTCAGTACTTC.

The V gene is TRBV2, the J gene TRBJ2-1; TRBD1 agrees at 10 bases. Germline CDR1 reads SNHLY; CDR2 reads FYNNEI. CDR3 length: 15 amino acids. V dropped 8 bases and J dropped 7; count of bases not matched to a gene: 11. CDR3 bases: TGTGCCAGCGGCCGGGACAGGGGCCCTCATAATGAGCAGTTCTTC. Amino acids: CASGRDRGPHNEQFF.

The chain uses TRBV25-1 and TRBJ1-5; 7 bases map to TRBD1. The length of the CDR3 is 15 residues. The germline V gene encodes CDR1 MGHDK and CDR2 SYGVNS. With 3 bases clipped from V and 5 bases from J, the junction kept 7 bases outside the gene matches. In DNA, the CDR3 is TGTGCCAGCAGTGAGGCAGGGGGGTTTGATCAGCCCCAGCATTTT. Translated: CASSEAGGFDQPQHF.

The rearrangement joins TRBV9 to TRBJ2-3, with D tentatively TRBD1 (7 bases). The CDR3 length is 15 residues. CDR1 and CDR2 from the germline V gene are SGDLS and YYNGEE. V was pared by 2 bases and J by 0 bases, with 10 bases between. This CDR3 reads CASSVGGGSTDTQYF. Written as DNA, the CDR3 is TGTGCCAGCAGCGTTGGAGGGGGCAGCACAGATACGCAGTATTTT.

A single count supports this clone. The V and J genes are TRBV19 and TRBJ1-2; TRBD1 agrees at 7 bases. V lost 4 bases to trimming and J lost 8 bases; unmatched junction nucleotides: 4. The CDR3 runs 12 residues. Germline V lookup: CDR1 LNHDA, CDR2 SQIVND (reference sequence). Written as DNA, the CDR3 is TGTGCCAGTAGTACCTCGACAGGGGGCTACACCTTC. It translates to CASSTSTGGYTF.

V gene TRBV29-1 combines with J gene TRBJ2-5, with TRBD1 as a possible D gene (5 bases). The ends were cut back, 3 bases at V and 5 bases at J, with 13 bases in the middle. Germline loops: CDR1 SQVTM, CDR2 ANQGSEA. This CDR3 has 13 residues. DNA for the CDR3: TGCAGCGTTGACTTGATGGGGCTTGAGACCCAGTACTTC. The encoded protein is CSVDLMGLETQYF.

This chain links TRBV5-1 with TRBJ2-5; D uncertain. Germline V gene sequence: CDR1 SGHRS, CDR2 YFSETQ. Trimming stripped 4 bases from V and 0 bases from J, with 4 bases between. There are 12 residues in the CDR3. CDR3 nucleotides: TGCGCCAGCAGCCAGAACCAAGAGACCCAGTACTTC. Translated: CASSQNQETQYF.